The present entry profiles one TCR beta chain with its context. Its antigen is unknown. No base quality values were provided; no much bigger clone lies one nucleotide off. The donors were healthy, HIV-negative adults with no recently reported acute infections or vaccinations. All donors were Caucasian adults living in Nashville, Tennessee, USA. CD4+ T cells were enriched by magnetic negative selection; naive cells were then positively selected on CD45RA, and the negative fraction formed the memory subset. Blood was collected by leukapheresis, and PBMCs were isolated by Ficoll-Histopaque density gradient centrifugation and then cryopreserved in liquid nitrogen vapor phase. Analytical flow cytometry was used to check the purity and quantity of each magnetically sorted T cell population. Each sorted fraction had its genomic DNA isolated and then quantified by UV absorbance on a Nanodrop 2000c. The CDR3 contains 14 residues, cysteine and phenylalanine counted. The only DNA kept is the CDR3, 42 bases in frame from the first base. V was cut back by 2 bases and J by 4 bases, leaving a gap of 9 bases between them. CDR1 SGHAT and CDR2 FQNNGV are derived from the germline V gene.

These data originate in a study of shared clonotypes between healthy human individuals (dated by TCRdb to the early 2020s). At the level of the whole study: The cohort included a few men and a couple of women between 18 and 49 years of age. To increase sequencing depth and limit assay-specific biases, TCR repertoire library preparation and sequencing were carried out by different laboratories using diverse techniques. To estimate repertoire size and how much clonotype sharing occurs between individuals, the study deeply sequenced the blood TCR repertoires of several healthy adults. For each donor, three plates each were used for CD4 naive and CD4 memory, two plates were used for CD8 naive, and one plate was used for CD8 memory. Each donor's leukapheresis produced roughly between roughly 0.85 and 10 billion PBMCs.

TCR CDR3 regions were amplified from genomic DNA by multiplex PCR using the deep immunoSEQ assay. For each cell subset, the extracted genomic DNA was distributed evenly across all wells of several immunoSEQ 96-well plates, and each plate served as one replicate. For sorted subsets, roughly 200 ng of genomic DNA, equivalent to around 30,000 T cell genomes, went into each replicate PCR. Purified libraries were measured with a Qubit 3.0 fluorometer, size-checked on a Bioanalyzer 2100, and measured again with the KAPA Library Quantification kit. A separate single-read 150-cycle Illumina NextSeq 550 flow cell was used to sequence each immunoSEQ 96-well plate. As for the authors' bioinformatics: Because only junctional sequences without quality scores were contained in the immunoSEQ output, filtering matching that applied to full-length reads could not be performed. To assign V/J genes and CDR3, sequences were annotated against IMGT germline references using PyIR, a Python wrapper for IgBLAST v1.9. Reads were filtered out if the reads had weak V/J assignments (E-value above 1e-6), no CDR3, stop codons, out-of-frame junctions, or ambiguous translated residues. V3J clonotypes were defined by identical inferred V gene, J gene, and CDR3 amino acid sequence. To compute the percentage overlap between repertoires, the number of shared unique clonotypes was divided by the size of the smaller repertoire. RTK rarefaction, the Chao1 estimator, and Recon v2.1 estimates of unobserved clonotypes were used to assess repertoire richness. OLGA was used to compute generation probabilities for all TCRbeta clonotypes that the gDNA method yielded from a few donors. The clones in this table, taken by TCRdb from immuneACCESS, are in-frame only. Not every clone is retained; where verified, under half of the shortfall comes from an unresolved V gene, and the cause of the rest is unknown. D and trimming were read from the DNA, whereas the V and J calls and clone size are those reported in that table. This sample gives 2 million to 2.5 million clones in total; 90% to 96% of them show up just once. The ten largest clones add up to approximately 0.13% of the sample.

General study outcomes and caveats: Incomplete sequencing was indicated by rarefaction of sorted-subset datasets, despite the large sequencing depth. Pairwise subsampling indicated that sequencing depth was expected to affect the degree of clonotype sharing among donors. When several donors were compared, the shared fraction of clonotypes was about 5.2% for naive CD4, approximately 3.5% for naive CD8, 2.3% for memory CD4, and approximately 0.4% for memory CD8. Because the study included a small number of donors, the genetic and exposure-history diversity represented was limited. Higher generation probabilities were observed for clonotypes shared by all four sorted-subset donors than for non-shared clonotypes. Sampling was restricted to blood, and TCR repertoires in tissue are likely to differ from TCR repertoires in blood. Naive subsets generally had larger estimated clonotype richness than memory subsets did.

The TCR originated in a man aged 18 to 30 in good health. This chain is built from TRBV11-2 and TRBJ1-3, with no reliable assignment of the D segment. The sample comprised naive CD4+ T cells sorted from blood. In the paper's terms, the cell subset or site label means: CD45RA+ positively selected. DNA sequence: TGTGCCAGCAGCTTACAGCGATTCGGAAACACCATATATTTT. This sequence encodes CASSLQRFGNTIYF.